These 24 T cell receptor beta chains originate from one sample sequenced in a study of early T cells in non-severe SARS-CoV-2 infection. One entry per CDR3 protein results from TCRdb running MiXCR on the 5' RACE reads. The table includes around 62,000 distinct CDR3 sequences, roughly 5% detected once. Material for sequencing was whole blood. The source of these receptors is an adult who was a healthcare worker with PCR-confirmed SARS-CoV-2 infection or an uninfected control (not recorded which).

In this sample, this clonotype turned up many times. This chain joins TRBV18 and TRBJ1-1; 8 bases are a match to TRBD1. The CDR3 runs to 14 residues. Germline loops: CDR1 KGHSH, CDR2 LQKENI. V lost 7 bases and J lost 2; bases outside the gene matches: 6. Written as DNA, the CDR3 is TGTGCCAGCTTCGAGGGGACAGGAAACACTGAAGCTTTCTTT. It is translated as CASFEGTGNTEAFF.

The rearrangement joins TRBV12-5 to TRBJ1-2; 8 nucleotides line up with TRBD1. The ends lost 3 bases at V and 6 bases at J; junction bases unmatched: 3. From germline, CDR1 is LGHNT and CDR2 FRNRAP. CDR3 size: 13 residues. CDR3 nucleotide sequence: TGTGCTAGTGGTTTTGGACAGGGACATGGCTACACCTTC. As protein: CASGFGQGHGYTF.

A word on this clonotype: A clone one base away is much larger, so this may be a read error. The chain joins TRBV6-5 to TRBJ2-7; TRBD2 agrees at 7 bases. J lost 2 bases, V lost 0 bases, and 10 bases had no gene match. Germline CDR1 MNHEY, CDR2 SVGAGI. The CDR3 loop spans 17 amino acids. For the CDR3, the DNA is TGTGCCAGCAGTTACTCTTTCGGAGGGACTACTGCCTACGAGCAGTACTTC. This sequence encodes CASSYSFGGTTAYEQYF.

In this sample, this clonotype turned up many times. The V gene is TRBV10-3, the J gene TRBJ2-1, with 8 positions matching TRBD2. The germline V gene encodes CDR1 ENHRY and CDR2 SYGVKD. The CDR3 has 15 amino acids. Unmatched junction bases numbered 10, after V lost 6 bases and J lost 6 bases. The CDR3, as DNA: TGTGCCATCAGCCGTGGGAGCGGGGGTGGCAATGAGCAGTTCTTC. Its protein is CAISRGSGGGNEQFF.

J is TRBJ2-3 and V is TRBV29-1; D not resolved. The CDR3 extends over 14 amino acids. Germline lookup yields CDR1 SQVTM and CDR2 ANQGSEA. Trimming shortened V by 1 base and J by 2 bases, and 10 bases separated the two germline ends. CDR3 in amino acids: CSVEVLWDTDTQYF. As DNA, the CDR3 is TGCAGCGTTGAAGTCCTATGGGACACAGATACGCAGTATTTT.

This clonotype showed up many times. The rearrangement links TRBV3-1 to TRBJ2-7; possible D gene TRBD2, 6 bases. This CDR3 region has 13 residues. V was shortened by 4 bases and J by 7 bases, with 14 bases between the two germline ends. Germline V gene lookup returns CDR1 LGHDT and CDR2 YNNKEL (reference sequence). Written as DNA, the CDR3 is TGTGCCAGCAGCCGCGACCAGGCGGGAGAGCAGTACTTC. Protein sequence: CASSRDQAGEQYF.

This clonotype was seen repeatedly, ten times or more. This chain joins TRBV12-3 or TRBV12-4 and TRBJ2-3, with TRBD2 identical over 11 bases. V shed 3 bases, J shed 2 bases, and the junction held 10 bases outside the gene matches. The CDR3 is made up of 18 amino acids. Written as DNA, the CDR3 is TGTGCCAGCAGTTTTCCAGGGCTAGCGGGAGGAAACACAGATACGCAGTATTTT. As protein: CASSFPGLAGGNTDTQYF.

This clonotype was counted ten times or more. This chain uses TRBV20-1 with TRBJ2-7; D gene ambiguous. The CDR3 contains 14 residues. V lost 6 bases and J 4 bases, leaving 19 bases between the germline ends. From germline, CDR1 is DFQATT and CDR2 SNEGSKA (reference sequence). The CDR3 nucleotides are TGCAGTGCCCGATCCCGCTTAGCCGGGTACGAGCAGTACTTC. It codes for CSARSRLAGYEQYF.

The chain is built from TRBV6-6 and TRBJ2-1; 7 bases are shared with TRBD2. The CDR3 consists of 15 residues. With 4 bases clipped from V and 2 bases from J, the junction kept 5 bases outside the gene matches. Germline values: CDR1 MNHNY, CDR2 SVGAGI (reference sequence). The CDR3 spells CASSLSSGAYNEQFF. The CDR3 DNA is TGTGCCAGCAGTTTGTCTAGCGGTGCCTACAATGAGCAGTTCTTC.

This clonotype has at least ten counts. The chain recombines TRBV20-1 with TRBJ1-5; the D gene is possibly TRBD1 (6 bases). Trimming left V 3 bases short and J 7 bases short, with 19 bases between. The CDR3 is made up of 15 amino acids. CDR1 is DFQATT, CDR2 SNEGSKA, per germline (reference sequence). The CDR3 region is CSASSTQQGGQPQHF. Here the CDR3 DNA reads TGCAGTGCTAGTTCGACGCAACAGGGTGGACAGCCCCAGCATTTT.

This clonotype was recorded at least ten times. The V and J genes are TRBV10-1 and TRBJ2-3; D unclear. Germline lookup yields CDR1 WNHNN and CDR2 SYGVQD (reference sequence). The V and J ends lost 3 bases and 2 bases respectively, with 6 bases between them. The CDR3 has 13 residues. CDR3 nucleotides: TGCGCCAGCAGTGACATCAACACAGATACGCAGTATTTT. This codes for CASSDINTDTQYF.

This clonotype was counted ten times or more. The chain combines TRBV11-3 with TRBJ2-1; no definite D call. V lost 4 bases and J lost 9, with 10 bases in between. CDR3 length equals 12 residues. Looked up from germline, CDR1 is SGHNT and CDR2 is YENEEA. As DNA, the CDR3 is TGTGCCAGCAGCTCGCGGTGGAGTGAGCAGTTCTTC. It yields the protein CASSSRWSEQFF.

Many counts were recorded for this clonotype. The rearrangement joins TRBV7-9 to TRBJ2-1; 8 bases are shared with TRBD1. CDR3 length equals 15 residues. The junction had 1 base not matched to a gene; V was cut back by 2 bases and J by 1 base. CDR1 and CDR2 from the germline V gene are SEHNR and FQNEAQ (reference sequence). The CDR3 spells CASSLQGASYNEQFF. The CDR3 DNA reads TGTGCCAGCAGCTTACAGGGGGCTTCCTACAATGAGCAGTTCTTC.

This clonotype was counted many times. V is TRBV11-2 and J is TRBJ2-1; D unresolved. The CDR3 is 15 amino acids. Germline V gene data show CDR1 as SGHAT and CDR2 as FQNNGV. The germline V and J ends were trimmed by 3 bases and 4 bases, with 13 bases remaining between them. CDR3 in DNA: TGTGCCAGCAGCTTGACACCGACGCCTTACAATGAGCAGTTCTTC. It encodes CASSLTPTPYNEQFF.

Notes on this clonotype: Being one base from a much bigger clone, this may be a read error. The rearrangement joins TRBV4-3 to TRBJ2-7, with D possibly matching TRBD2 (6 bases). The CDR3 runs to 15 residues. CDR1 and CDR2 from the germline V gene are LGHNA and YSLEER. The CDR3 DNA reads TGCACCAGCAGCCAAGATCCCCTAGCGACCTACGAGCAGTACTTC. The encoded protein is CTSSQDPLATYEQYF.

The chain couples TRBV24-1 to TRBJ2-1; 10 nucleotides match TRBD2. Trimming cost V 4 bases and J 2 bases; bases outside gene matches: 7. The CDR3 contains 17 residues. The germline gives CDR1 KGHDR, CDR2 SFDVKD. The CDR3 bases are TGTGCCACCAGTGAAGCGGGGGGGCCTACCCCCTACAATGAGCAGTTCTTC. Residues: CATSEAGGPTPYNEQFF.

This clonotype was seen repeatedly, ten times or more. V usage is TRBV20-1 and J usage is TRBJ1-6; D might be TRBD1 (5 bases). Germline CDR1 DFQATT, CDR2 SNEGSKA (reference sequence). V lost 0 bases and J lost 2, with 11 bases in between. This CDR3 has 16 residues. This CDR3 is CSARERGKTYNSPLHF. The CDR3 bases are TGCAGTGCTAGAGAAAGGGGAAAGACCTATAATTCACCCCTCCACTTT.

The chain combines TRBV11-3 with TRBJ2-2; D is perhaps TRBD2 (5 bases). The CDR3 is 14 residues long. V lost 5 bases and J 3 bases, leaving 10 bases between the germline ends. Looked up from germline, CDR1 is SGHNT and CDR2 is YENEEA. The CDR3 DNA reads TGTGCCAGCAGCATGGGAGCCTACACCGGGGAGCTGTTTTTT. Translation gives CASSMGAYTGELFF. The full variable domain, with the rest looked up from reference TRBV11-3 and TRBJ2-2, is EAGVVQSPRYKIIEKKQPVAFWCNPISGHNTLYWYLQNLGQGPELLIRYENEEAVDDSQLPKDRFSAERLKGVDSTLKIQPAELGDSAVYLCASSMGAYTGELFFGEGSRLTVL.

This clonotype appeared many times. The chain employs TRBV10-3 and TRBJ1-6; weak D call: TRBD1 (6 bases). Germline V gene data show CDR1 as ENHRY and CDR2 as SYGVKD. The germline V and J ends were trimmed by 9 bases and 10 bases, with 19 bases remaining between them. The CDR3 sequence is 14 residues long. The DNA for the CDR3 is TGTGCCATAACCACGGGGGGCTCTGGATCACCCCTCCACTTT. It is translated as CAITTGGSGSPLHF.

The gene calls are TRBV5-4 and TRBJ2-3; perhaps TRBD2 as D (6 bases). Germline values: CDR1 SGHNT, CDR2 YYREEE (reference sequence). The V end was cut by 4 bases, the J end by 2 bases, with 8 bases between. The CDR3 has 13 amino acids. In DNA form, the CDR3 reads TGTGCCAGCAGCGTACTAGCCACAGATACGCAGTATTTT. Its translation: CASSVLATDTQYF.

The sample holds many counts of this clonotype. The gene calls are TRBV12-3 or TRBV12-4 and TRBJ2-5; 9 bases are a match to TRBD2. This CDR3 contains 16 residues. V was clipped by 5 bases and J by 5 bases; unmatched bases: 12. CDR3 DNA sequence: TGTGCCAGCAGTCATAGCGGGAGCCCGTTGGGGGAGACCCAGTACTTC. Translating it yields CASSHSGSPLGETQYF.

At least ten counts were recorded for this clonotype. This CDR3 fails to terminate in the conserved phenylalanine or tryptophan, so it likely reflects a read error. No DNA is shown, since the ends of the CDR3 on it are uncertain; the CDR3 is the one TCRdb lists. CDR3 residues: CASSIFPAGKD. The J gene is TRBJ2-4, the V gene TRBV14. The germline V gene encodes CDR1 SGHDN and CDR2 FVKESK. The CDR3 numbers 11 amino acids, ends counted.

The rearrangement links TRBV7-9 to TRBJ2-7, with D maybe TRBD2 (7 bases). V lost 2 bases and J lost 5, with 16 bases in between. This CDR3 is 15 amino acids long. From germline, CDR1 is SEHNR and CDR2 FQNEAQ (reference sequence). Written as DNA, the CDR3 is TGTGCCAGCAGCTTACCCAGGACGGGGGGCGACGAGCAGTACTTC. Amino acid sequence: CASSLPRTGGDEQYF. Drawing the rest from reference TRBV7-9 and TRBJ2-7, the complete variable domain is DTGVSQNPRHKITKRGQNVTFRCDPISEHNRLYWYRQTLGQGPEFLTYFQNEAQLEKSRLLSDRFSAERPKGSFSTLEIQRTEQGDSAMYLCASSLPRTGGDEQYFGPGTRLTVT.

The rearrangement links TRBV29-1 to TRBJ2-1; 13 positions match TRBD2. With V trimmed by 6 bases and J by 6 bases, 5 bases remained unmatched. The CDR3 runs 14 residues. Per germline, CDR1 SQVTM and CDR2 ANQGSEA. DNA of the CDR3: TGCAGCGTAAGGCGACTAGCGGGAGGCAATGAGCAGTTCTTC. It codes for CSVRRLAGGNEQFF.